This is a list of T cell receptor beta chains from one sample in a study of T cell responses to AZD1222 COVID-19 vaccine. Here immunoSEQ multiplex PCR was the method, and the copy in TCRdb shows in-frame clones only, minus some. Its table lists around 150,000 clones. Sequencing was performed on peripheral blood. The source is an adult in good health. Both conserved end residues are trimmed from each CDR3. The order of the fields is CDR3 length, J gene, V gene, CDR3 protein.

length: 12; J: TRBJ1-4; V: TRBV18; CDR3: ASSPGFLNEKLF
length: 14; J: TRBJ2-7; V: TRBV5-5; CDR3: ASSLRVVTAAYEQY
length: 15; J: TRBJ2-3; V: TRBV15; CDR3: ATSRDYTSGGSDTQY
length: 17; J: TRBJ1-3; V: TRBV13; CDR3: ASSSLMGDRDYSGNTIY
length: 13; J: TRBJ1-1; V: TRBV5-4; CDR3: ASSLANRVSTEAF
length: 13; J: TRBJ1-2; V: TRBV11-3; CDR3: ASSLGRDRTYGYT
length: 14; J: TRBJ2-4; V: TRBV15; CDR3: ATSRDGWGAKNIQY
length: 12; J: TRBJ2-7; V: TRBV10-3; CDR3: AISDRGGGYEQY
length: 12; J: TRBJ2-7; V: TRBV5-4; CDR3: ASSTSPDRLEQY
length: 14; J: TRBJ2-7; V: TRBV5-6; CDR3: ASSWGTGGFRYEQY
length: 11; J: TRBJ1-1; V: TRBV6-5; CDR3: ASSYGTGTEAF
length: 13; J: TRBJ1-4; V: TRBV10-3; CDR3: AISESLSTNEKLF
length: 13; J: TRBJ1-6; V: TRBV27; CDR3: ASSPSTGDNSPLH
length: 12; J: TRBJ2-7; V: TRBV28; CDR3: ASSSPRGAYEQY
length: 14; J: TRBJ2-1; V: TRBV25-1; CDR3: ASTPDRVLSYNEQF
length: 12; J: TRBJ2-1; V: TRBV11-3; CDR3: ASSPSPGLAGQF
length: 11; J: TRBJ1-2; V: TRBV6-5; CDR3: ASSRLLTDGYT
length: 19; J: TRBJ2-6; V: TRBV2; CDR3: ASSDGALGTGVFSGANVLT
length: 10; J: TRBJ1-1; V: TRBV21-1; CDR3: AVIGGNTEAF
length: 11; J: TRBJ2-5; V: TRBV3-1/TRBV3-2; CDR3: VSSQEIRETQY
length: 12; J: TRBJ1-1; V: TRBV6-5; CDR3: ASSTGSLNTEAF
length: 12; J: TRBJ2-1; V: TRBV5-1; CDR3: ASTTEPTRNEQF
length: 11; J: TRBJ1-6; V: TRBV19; CDR3: ASKLGVNSPLH
length: 9; J: TRBJ1-3; V: TRBV12-3/TRBV12-4; CDR3: ASRSWNTIY
length: 14; J: TRBJ2-1; V: TRBV7-8; CDR3: ASSLEGGGIYNEQF
length: 14; J: TRBJ1-2; V: TRBV5-5; CDR3: ASSLGHRLSGYGYT
length: 9; J: TRBJ2-4; V: TRBV30; CDR3: AWDIGNIQY
length: 15; J: TRBJ1-1; V: TRBV28; CDR3: ASRSVRSGGRKTEAF
length: 10; J: TRBJ1-5; V: TRBV2; CDR3: ASREHGEPQH
length: 14; J: TRBJ2-5; V: TRBV4-2; CDR3: ASSQVGSEGQETQY
length: 16; J: TRBJ2-1; V: TRBV19; CDR3: ASRPGLVKQDSYNEQF
length: 12; J: TRBJ1-6; V: TRBV5-4; CDR3: ASSLEGYNSPLH
length: 13; J: TRBJ1-1; V: TRBV7-6; CDR3: ASSLGEILNTEAF
length: 15; J: TRBJ2-7; V: TRBV4-3; CDR3: ASSQQGTGTGLYEQY
length: 13; J: TRBJ2-5; V: TRBV5-4; CDR3: ASSSSFSGWETQY
length: 11; J: TRBJ2-5; V: TRBV12-3/TRBV12-4; CDR3: ASSTTHGETQY
length: 12; J: TRBJ2-7; V: TRBV30; CDR3: AYQPGRDSYEQY
length: 14; J: TRBJ1-1; V: TRBV6-5; CDR3: ASSYSGGYRGTEAF
length: 11; J: TRBJ1-2; V: TRBV2; CDR3: ASSERKNYGYT
length: 14; J: TRBJ2-3; V: TRBV5-6; CDR3: ASSLGGGGAADTQY
length: 14; J: TRBJ2-3; V: TRBV6-2/TRBV6-3; CDR3: ASSPGQVKSTDTQY
length: 13; J: TRBJ2-2; V: TRBV9; CDR3: ASSVDWQQTGELF
length: 11; J: TRBJ2-3; V: TRBV9; CDR3: ASSKPGGSAQY
length: 14; J: TRBJ2-7; V: TRBV5-5; CDR3: ASSLRASGGLYEQY
length: 10; J: TRBJ2-3; V: TRBV6-5; CDR3: ASKSSTDTQY
length: 11; J: TRBJ2-7; V: TRBV21-1; CDR3: ASSKALSYEQY
length: 11; J: TRBJ1-1; V: TRBV12-3/TRBV12-4; CDR3: ASTPQVGTEAF
length: 11; J: TRBJ1-2; V: TRBV5-4; CDR3: ASSQDGNYGYT
length: 12; J: TRBJ1-1; V: TRBV11-3; CDR3: ASSYSGSSTEAF
length: 13; J: TRBJ1-5; V: TRBV19; CDR3: ASRRRVDSNQPQH
length: 10; J: TRBJ2-5; V: TRBV12-3/TRBV12-4; CDR3: ASGLYQETQY
length: 13; J: TRBJ1-2; V: TRBV28; CDR3: ASSAPIGTGYGYT
length: 12; J: TRBJ2-5; V: TRBV5-1; CDR3: ASRSGGFQETQY
length: 11; J: TRBJ2-1; V: TRBV6-5; CDR3: ASSYDRGNEQF
length: 14; J: TRBJ2-5; V: TRBV3-1/TRBV3-2; CDR3: ASSQGAAGDQETQY
length: 13; J: TRBJ2-3; V: TRBV5-1; CDR3: ASSFSGDFADTQY
length: 13; J: TRBJ1-4; V: TRBV5-1; CDR3: ASSVDRGAGEKLF
length: 9; J: TRBJ1-2; V: TRBV9; CDR3: ASSNRYGYT